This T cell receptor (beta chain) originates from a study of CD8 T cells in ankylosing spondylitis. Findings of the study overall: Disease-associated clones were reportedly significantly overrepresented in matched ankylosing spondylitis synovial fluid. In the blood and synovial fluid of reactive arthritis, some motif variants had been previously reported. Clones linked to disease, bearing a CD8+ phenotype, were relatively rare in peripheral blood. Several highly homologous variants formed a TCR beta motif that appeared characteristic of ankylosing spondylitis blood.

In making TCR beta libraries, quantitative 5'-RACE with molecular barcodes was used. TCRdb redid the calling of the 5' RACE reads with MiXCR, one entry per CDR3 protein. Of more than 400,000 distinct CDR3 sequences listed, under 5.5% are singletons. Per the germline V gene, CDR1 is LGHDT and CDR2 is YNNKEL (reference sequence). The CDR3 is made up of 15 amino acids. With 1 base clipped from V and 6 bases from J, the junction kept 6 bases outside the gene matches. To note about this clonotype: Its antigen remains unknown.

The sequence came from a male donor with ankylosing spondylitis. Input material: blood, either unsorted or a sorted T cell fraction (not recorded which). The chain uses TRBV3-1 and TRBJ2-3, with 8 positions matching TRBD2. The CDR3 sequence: CASSQVISGGDTQYF. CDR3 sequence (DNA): TGTGCCAGCAGCCAAGTGATCTCGGGGGGGGATACGCAGTATTTT.